The sequence of this T cell receptor beta chain was determined in a study of Graves' ophthalmopathy and Graves' hyperthyroidism (dated by TCRdb to 2016 to 2019). A note on the overall study: Peripheral blood was collected at initial diagnosis, before any treatment. The study used signatures of the TCR beta repertoire to tell Graves' ophthalmopathy apart from Graves' hyperthyroidism and to predict which patients would progress to ophthalmopathy. In total, over 130 blood samples were TCR-sequenced: 43 ophthalmopathy, roughly 80 hyperthyroidism and around 17 hyperthyroidism-to-ophthalmopathy patients. To explore V-J signatures that separate ophthalmopathy from hyperthyroidism, a discovery set of about a hundred patients was enrolled, consisting of about 45 with ophthalmopathy and around 57 with stable hyperthyroidism. The independent validation cohort included approximately 19 hyperthyroidism patients plus 17 patients who later progressed from hyperthyroidism to ophthalmopathy. In five or six hyperthyroidism patients, the T-cell repertoires found in thyroid tissue were compared with those found in blood. Following sampling, methimazole starting at 30 mg daily was administered to hyperthyroidism patients, and high-dose intravenous methylprednisolone was administered to ophthalmopathy patients. For training and testing, the 100 or so patients in the discovery cohort were randomly divided in a 7:3 ratio. General findings and caveats noted by the study authors: No statistical method was used to predetermine the sample size, and group allocation was not hidden from the investigators. Most expanded thyroid clonotypes with frequency above 0.001 were also detected in blood, suggesting blood repertoires may reflect the thyroid immune response. In validation, the model predicted ophthalmopathy progression with roughly 68% sensitivity and around 72% specificity; some 13 predicted patients were CT-confirmed with GO in a median of roughly 6.8 months. In cross-validation, the 13-signature model distinguished ophthalmopathy from stable hyperthyroidism with about 90% sensitivity and around 81% specificity, and in the test set the corresponding values were around 80% and 75%.

For repertoire sequencing, TCR beta CDR3 regions were amplified from RNA transcripts. The first round was an RT-PCR using HTBI primers with the Qiagen OneStep RT-PCR kit, and this first round was followed by a second-round multiplex PCR, then size selection and purification. The libraries underwent paired-end sequencing with 100 bp reads on an Illumina HiSeq2000. Concerning the study's data processing: Reads were processed with SOAPnuke, discarding reads with adapters, uncalled bases, mean Phred below 15, or no exact constant-primer or identifier match. High-quality paired reads were merged with COPE v1.2.5. Unique nucleotide sequences were defined as clonotypes and aligned to IMGT TRB V, D and J references using MiTCR v1.1. The analysis was limited to V-J combinations with a frequency above 0.0001, which together covered 99.2% of repertoires. A TCR clonal expansion and chaos score per V-J combination was defined as the ratio of F50 clonal expansion to chaos observed in the TCRdist matrix. Welch's t-statistics and random forest were used to narrow the features down to approximately 13 V-J combinations, which were then fed into a naive Bayes classifier. The similarity between thyroid and blood repertoires was quantified using the Morisita-Horn index. The raw public reads went through TCRdb reprocessing: fastp at Q25, MiXCR clone calling, in-frame beta chains kept. Every distinct CDR3 protein forms one entry, paired with its most common genes and DNA. Clone size and V and J calls follow TCRdb, not the original study. The sample table records a few hundred thousand distinct CDR3 sequences; roughly 21% of these occur just once. The leading ten clones occupy 2.5% to 3% of the sample.

A patient counted as having stable hyperthyroidism if there was no progression to ophthalmopathy within 18 months of follow-up. Patients with hyperthyroidism were aged 18 to 65 years, had been newly diagnosed, and had a disease duration of less than 2 months. Patients were excluded if they had other autoimmune diseases, uncontrolled infections, pregnancy or lactation. Diagnosis was based on clinical symptoms, serum thyroxine, TRAb, thyroid ultrasound and orbital computed tomography. PBMCs were isolated from approximately 10 ml of fresh peripheral blood by Ficoll-Paque density gradient centrifugation. Total RNA was extracted using Trizol reagent, and RNA quality was checked on an Agilent 2100 Bioanalyzer. Per the germline V gene (reference sequence), GTSNPN is the CDR1 and SVGIG is the CDR2. The V and J ends are trimmed by 8 bases and 3 bases, leaving 13 bases between them. The CDR3, from cysteine to phenylalanine, totals 12 residues. This entry keeps only the CDR3 DNA: 36 bases, framed from base 1.

There are many counts of this clonotype. What antigen it recognizes has not been identified. The record has no base qualities; no much larger clone is one base away. Sequencing was performed on peripheral blood. The sequence joins TRBV30 to TRBJ2-5; no D gene call is confident. This clonotype was sampled from a woman in her late teens or twenties with stable Graves' hyperthyroidism. Donor details come from another sample of the same person, matched by shared clones. The base sequence is TGTGCCGCTTCAGAATCTGAAGAGACCCAGTACTTC. It translates to CAASESEETQYF.